The T cell receptor beta chain under discussion was sequenced for a study of cytomegalovirus exposure and HLA in healthy donors (dated 2017 in TCRdb). For the study in its entirety: According to an earlier analysis of 587 of the donors, 150 million to 200 million T cells yielded 100 million or so unique TCR beta sequences and about 300 Gb of sequence data. Roughly 300 gigabases of sequencing data and approximately 93 million unique TCR sequences were included in an early release covering around 600 HLA-typed donors. Among the approximately 400 genotyped donors, 81% belonged to the genetic ancestry cluster associated with self-reported Caucasian donors. The aim of the study was to test whether cataloging public T cell receptors could identify signatures of past pathogen exposure. The study profiled the T cell repertoires of fewer than 850 subjects by immunosequencing and related them to cytomegalovirus serostatus. A separate validation cohort of roughly 130 different subjects was used in addition to the roughly 670-subject first cohort. High-throughput TCR immunosequencing, statistical association of individual TCRs with disease status, and machine learning were combined to predict cytomegalovirus infection status. A later analysis re-examined previously published TCR beta repertoires from just over 650 donors and added high-resolution HLA genotyping to investigate patterns of TCR occurrence. The later analysis used no new phenotypic data to find candidate immune exposures, relying instead on TCR beta sequences and their occurrence across donors. To decide whether each TCR beta V gene segment behaved as functional or pseudogenic, an earlier analysis of nearly 600 of the donors relied on high-throughput TCR beta sequencing. Donor age, sex, ethnicity and CMV serostatus were collected together with the repertoire data. A later genetic analysis took genome-wide SNP genotypes for about 65% of the 666 donors and used that subset as a discovery cohort. All discovery cohort repertoires had been generated on a single sequencing platform. HLA typing included class I and class II loci at four-digit resolution. Typing coverage differed by locus: A, B, C, DRB1 and DQB1 were typed in roughly 629-630 donors, DQA1 in about 560, DPA1 in 600 to 610, and DPB1 in around 490. Roughly 5 DR-DQ haplotypes were handled as single units for association and clustering, since linkage in the cohort was strong. Among roughly 400 genotyped donors of the cohort, an average of about 240,000 unique TCR beta nucleotide sequences were sequenced per donor, around 20% of them non-productive.

For this clone: The antigen it recognizes is unknown. There are no base qualities to consult, and no much larger clone falls within one base.

Here is what the overall study found, with its caveats: When HLA alleles, especially DR and DQ, strongly co-occurred, TCR associations were difficult to assign to individual alleles. According to a later analysis, TCR association rates differed among HLA loci, with DRB1 alleles showing the most associated TCRs and HLA-C alleles showing the fewest. While some public TCRs were present in many individuals, most TCR sequences turned up only very rarely across donors. Because HLA typing was unavailable for some donors at each locus, only the typed subset was used in association tests. An earlier analysis of some 560 of the donors showed that most TCR beta V segments appeared in productive rearrangements either about 87% or about 30% of the time, which broadly matched IMGT annotations. The earlier analysis of fewer than 750 of the donors excluded 15 to 20 rarely observed V segments, including chromosome 9 orphons, because counts were too low. This cohort had only TCR beta chains sequenced, and the lack of alpha or paired-chain data limited which features could be detected. The authors suggested that the approach could potentially be extended to other disease states and immunological phenotypes. The 87-base-pair reads could not distinguish some IMGT-functional V segments, including TRBV6-2 and TRBV6-3, so those segments were excluded. A group of highly shared sequence variants was considered likely to be a technical artifact of the sequencing pipeline. The study gave a list of under 200 TCR beta chains associated with cytomegalovirus. In a later genetic analysis, a missense DCLRE1C variant was associated with V-gene and J-gene trimming of TCR beta chains, and the association was replicated in an independent cohort. The classifier was reported to diagnose cytomegalovirus status with high specificity and sensitivity in both the original cohort and the validation cohort. The presence/absence analyses assumed that sequencing depth was roughly uniform across donors, and that assumption may not be true. According to a later analysis, most CMV-associated TCR beta chains appeared to be HLA-restricted, and the HLA associations seemed to be driven largely by CMV exposure. A later analysis reported that several top co-occurrence clusters appeared linked to parvovirus B19, influenza, CMV and Epstein-Barr virus. For the cohort, immune exposure information was limited to CMV serostatus. A further reported finding was that TCR beta sequences accurately predicted the HLA-A and HLA-B alleles for most subjects in the first cohort. Compared with the roughly 670-donor mean, donors in an Asian-associated ancestry cluster had fewer N-insertions in productive TCRs, according to a later genetic analysis. In a later analysis, about 16,000 TCR beta sequences were associated with specific HLA alleles at a false discovery rate of 0.05. Linkage disequilibrium might explain the correlated functional status among segregating V segments, but an unknown experimental factor could not be ruled out. Three of the identified cytomegalovirus-associated TCR beta chains were confirmed in vitro to be specific for cytomegalovirus antigens. A later analysis found that HLA-associated TCR beta chains were more clonally expanded and had lower generation probabilities than equally common non-associated chains.

Receptor libraries were prepared by the immunoSEQ multiplex PCR assay. For the multiplex PCR, a mixture combining 60 forward primers for TCR Vbeta segments and 13 reverse primers for TCR Jbeta segments was used. The CDR3 region of rearranged TCR beta genes was amplified from genomic DNA with a multiplex PCR assay. Amplified TCR beta libraries were sequenced as 87-base-pair reads on the Illumina HiSeq System. The authors' pipeline ran thus. A later analysis counted approximately 76 million unique TCR beta chains across the 550 to 800 repertoires, and roughly 10 million of these chains were shared by at least two donors. Raw reads were error-corrected and collapsed into unique sequences with a nearest-neighbor algorithm that merged closely related sequences to remove PCR and sequencing errors. CDR3 sequences were aligned to IMGT reference sequences to assign V, D and J gene segments. For a sequence to be retained, a match of at least six nucleotides was required to both a V gene segment and a J gene segment. Rearrangements were classified as productive when the CDR3 lacked stop codons and remained in frame with V and J, and all other rearrangements were classified as non-productive. CDR3 was defined by IMGT convention, running from the second conserved V-encoded cysteine to the conserved J-encoded phenylalanine. Sequences without an unambiguous match to a single V gene segment were excluded from the earlier analysis of 450 to 750 of the donors. In an earlier analysis of a few hundred of the donors, V segments were called functional above 56.7% productive rearrangements and were called segregating when the between-donor standard deviation exceeded 5%. A statistical classification framework was built to diagnose cytomegalovirus status from the catalog of TCR beta chain sequences. In a later analysis, TCR nucleotide sequences were compared against IMGT/GENE-DB human TR gene sequences so that V and J genes could be assigned. A later analysis assigned CDR3 sequences and most-parsimonious VDJ recombination scenarios with the TCRdist pipeline. In a later analysis, each TCR beta chain was defined by its CDR3 amino acid sequence together with its V-gene family, and reads without a unique V-gene family were excluded. In a later analysis, some 600 highly shared, low-generation-probability nucleotide sequences were removed to address suspected cross-contamination and a sequencing artifact. For each public chain, a later analysis derived a clonal expansion index from normalized ranks of inferred template counts within each repertoire. In a later analysis, generation probabilities were computed with a VDJ recombination model fitted to out-of-frame rearrangements, and the resulting probabilities were checked against IGoR. In a later analysis, TCR-TCR, TCR-HLA and TCR-CMV co-occurrence was scored with hypergeometric tests, and a repertoire-size bias correction was applied to TCR pairs. False discovery rates were estimated in a later analysis by permuting HLA or CMV assignments 20 times. In a later analysis, co-occurring TCRs were grouped with DBSCAN, and TCRdist sequence similarity was added when clustering was performed within HLA-allele-positive subsets. Repertoires with fewer than 30,000 or more than 120,000 public chains, plus five repertoires with anomalous nucleotide sharing, were excluded from co-occurrence clustering. The table was pulled from immuneACCESS by TCRdb, which kept in-frame rearrangements only. Such tables lose some clones; where checked, under half of the loss comes from unresolved V genes, and the rest has no known cause. V and J calls plus clone size are reproduced from that table; the DNA served to infer D and trimming. In this sample the table shows tens of thousands of clones, around three quarters of which occur a single time. Approximately 4.6% of the sample is taken by the ten largest.

The cohort was made up of approximately 670 healthy bone marrow donors. At the time of sampling, all cohort members were nominally healthy, though unrecorded immune exposures were likely present. The donor tested CMV seropositive and was one of the 289 seropositive cohort members. Each donor provided a peripheral blood sample, and peripheral blood mononuclear cells were used for TCR beta sequencing. The Qiagen DNeasy Blood Extraction Kit was used to extract genomic DNA from the blood cell samples. From cysteine to phenylalanine, the CDR3 is 14 amino acids long. Just the 42-base CDR3 DNA is kept, in frame starting at base 1. Based on the germline V gene, the CDR1 and CDR2 sequences are SGHAT and FQNNGV. V ends up 5 bases short and J 4 bases short, with an unmatched junction base count of 4.

This clonotype was sampled from a middle-aged woman in good health and CMV-seropositive. This chain is built from TRBV11-2 and TRBJ2-7, with TRBD1 identical over 11 junction bases. The specimen was PBMCs. The CDR3 protein sequence reads: CASSPGTGGYEQYF. The base sequence is TGTGCCAGCAGCCCGGGGACAGGGGGGTACGAGCAGTACTTC.